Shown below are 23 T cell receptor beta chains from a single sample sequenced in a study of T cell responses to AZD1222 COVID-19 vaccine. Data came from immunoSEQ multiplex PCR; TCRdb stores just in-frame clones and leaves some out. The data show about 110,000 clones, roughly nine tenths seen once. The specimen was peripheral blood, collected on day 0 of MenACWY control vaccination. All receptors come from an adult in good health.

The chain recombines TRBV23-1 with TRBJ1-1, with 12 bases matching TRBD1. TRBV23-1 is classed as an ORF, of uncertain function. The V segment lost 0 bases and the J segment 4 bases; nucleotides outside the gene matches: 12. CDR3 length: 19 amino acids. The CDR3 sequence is CASSQSKGLGQGARTEAFF. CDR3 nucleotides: TGCGCCAGCAGTCAATCTAAGGGCTTGGGACAGGGGGCGCGCACTGAAGCTTTCTTT.

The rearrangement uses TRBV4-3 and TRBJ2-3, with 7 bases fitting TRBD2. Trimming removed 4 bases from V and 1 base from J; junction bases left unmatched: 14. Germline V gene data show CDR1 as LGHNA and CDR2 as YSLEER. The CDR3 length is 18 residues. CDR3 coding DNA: TGCGCCAGCAGCCTAAGAGGAGCGGGCGGGGGAGGCACAGATACGCAGTATTTT. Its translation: CASSLRGAGGGGTDTQYF.

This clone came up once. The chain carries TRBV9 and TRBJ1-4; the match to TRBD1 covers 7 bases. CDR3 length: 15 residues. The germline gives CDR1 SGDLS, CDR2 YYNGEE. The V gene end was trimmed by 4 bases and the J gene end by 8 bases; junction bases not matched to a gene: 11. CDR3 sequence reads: CASSNHQGGNEKLFF. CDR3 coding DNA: TGTGCCAGCAGCAATCACCAGGGGGGGAACGAAAAACTGTTTTTT. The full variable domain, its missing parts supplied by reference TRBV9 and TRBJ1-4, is DSGVTQTPKHLITATGQRVTLRCSPRSGDLSVYWYQQSLDQGLQFLIQYYNGEERAKGNILERFSAQQFPDLHSELNLSSLELGDSALYFCASSNHQGGNEKLFFGSGTQLSVL.

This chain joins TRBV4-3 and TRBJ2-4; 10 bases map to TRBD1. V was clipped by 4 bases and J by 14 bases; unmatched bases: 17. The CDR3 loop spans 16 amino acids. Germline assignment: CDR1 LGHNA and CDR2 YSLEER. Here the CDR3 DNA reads TGCGCCAGCAGCCGAGACACGTGGACAGGGGGTGATTCGAAGTACTTC. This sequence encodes CASSRDTWTGGDSKYF.

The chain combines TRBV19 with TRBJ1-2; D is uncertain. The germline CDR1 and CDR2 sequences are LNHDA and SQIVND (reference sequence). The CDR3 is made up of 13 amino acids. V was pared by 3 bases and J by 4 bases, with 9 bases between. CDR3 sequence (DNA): TGTGCCAGTAGTATTGTCGGTTCCTATGGCTACACCTTC. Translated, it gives CASSIVGSYGYTF.

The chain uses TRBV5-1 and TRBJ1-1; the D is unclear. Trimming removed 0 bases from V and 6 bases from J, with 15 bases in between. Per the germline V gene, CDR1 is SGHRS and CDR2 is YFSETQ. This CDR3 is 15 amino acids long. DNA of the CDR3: TGCGCCAGCAGCTTGGAACCAGATGATTGGGCTGAAGCTTTCTTT. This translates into CASSLEPDDWAEAFF. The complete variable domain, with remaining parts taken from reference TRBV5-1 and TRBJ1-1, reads KAGVTQTPRYLIKTRGQQVTLSCSPISGHRSVSWYQQTPGQGLQFLFEYFSETQRNKGNFPGRFSGRQFSNSRSEMNVSTLELGDSALYLCASSLEPDDWAEAFFGQGTRLTVV.

As DNA, the CDR3 is TGTGCCAGTAGTGGACAGGGTAAGGACGAGCAGTACTTC. Its translation is CASSGQGKDEQYF. The V gene is TRBV19, the J gene TRBJ2-7; 8 bases agree with TRBD1. Trimming cost V 5 bases and J 5 bases; bases outside gene matches: 5. Germline CDR1 is LNHDA and CDR2 is SQIVND (reference sequence). The CDR3 consists of 13 residues. Together with reference TRBV19 and TRBJ2-7, the CDR3 gives the full variable domain: DGGITQSPKYLFRKEGQNVTLSCEQNLNHDAMYWYRQDPGQGLRLIYYSQIVNDFQKGDIAEGYSVSREKKESFPLTVTSAQKNPTAFYLCASSGQGKDEQYFGPGTRLTVT.

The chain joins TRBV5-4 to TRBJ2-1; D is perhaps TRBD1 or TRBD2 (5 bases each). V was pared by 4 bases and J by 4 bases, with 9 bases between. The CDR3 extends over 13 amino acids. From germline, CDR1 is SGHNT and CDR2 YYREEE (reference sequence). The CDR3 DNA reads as TGTGCCAGCAGCGGGACGGATTACAATGAGCAGTTCTTC. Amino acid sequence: CASSGTDYNEQFF.

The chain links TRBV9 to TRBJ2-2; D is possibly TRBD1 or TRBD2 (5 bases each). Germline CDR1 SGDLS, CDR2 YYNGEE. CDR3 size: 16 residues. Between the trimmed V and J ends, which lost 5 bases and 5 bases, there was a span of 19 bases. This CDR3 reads CASSQSGTGSTGELFF. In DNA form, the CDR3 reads TGTGCCAGCAGTCAGTCCGGGACGGGCAGTACCGGGGAGCTGTTTTTT.

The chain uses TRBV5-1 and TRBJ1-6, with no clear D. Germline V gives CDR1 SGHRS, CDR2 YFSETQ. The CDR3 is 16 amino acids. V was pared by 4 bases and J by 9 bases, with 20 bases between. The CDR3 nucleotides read TGCGCCAGCAGCCCAAACACCGCCGTGGGGAGTTCACCCCTCCACTTT. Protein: CASSPNTAVGSSPLHF.

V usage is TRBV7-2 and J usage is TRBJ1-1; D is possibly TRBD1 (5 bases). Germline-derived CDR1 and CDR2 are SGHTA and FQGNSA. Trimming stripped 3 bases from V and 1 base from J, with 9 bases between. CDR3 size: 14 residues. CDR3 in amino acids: CASSLTAGNTEAFF. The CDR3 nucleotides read TGTGCCAGCAGCTTGACAGCCGGGAACACTGAAGCTTTCTTT.

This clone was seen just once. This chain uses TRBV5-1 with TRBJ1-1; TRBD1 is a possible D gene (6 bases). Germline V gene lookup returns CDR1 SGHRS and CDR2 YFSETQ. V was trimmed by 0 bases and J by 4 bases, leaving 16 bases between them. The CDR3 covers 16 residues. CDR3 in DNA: TGCGCCAGCAGCTTGGGTGTGACGGGGGCGATCACTGAAGCTTTCTTT. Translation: CASSLGVTGAITEAFF.

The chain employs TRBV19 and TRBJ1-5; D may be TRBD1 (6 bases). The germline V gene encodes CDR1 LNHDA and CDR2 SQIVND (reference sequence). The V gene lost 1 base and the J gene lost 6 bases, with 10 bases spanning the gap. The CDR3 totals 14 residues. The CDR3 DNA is TGTGCCAGTAGTATAGGGGGGGGCTCTCAGCCCCAGCATTTT. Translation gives CASSIGGGSQPQHF.

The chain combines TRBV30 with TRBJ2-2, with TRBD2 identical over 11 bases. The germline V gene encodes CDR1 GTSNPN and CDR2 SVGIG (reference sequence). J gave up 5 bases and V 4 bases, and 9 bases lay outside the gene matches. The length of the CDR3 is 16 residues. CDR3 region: CAWTSLAGGRTGELFF. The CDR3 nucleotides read TGTGCCTGGACCTCCCTAGCGGGGGGAAGGACCGGGGAGCTGTTTTTT.

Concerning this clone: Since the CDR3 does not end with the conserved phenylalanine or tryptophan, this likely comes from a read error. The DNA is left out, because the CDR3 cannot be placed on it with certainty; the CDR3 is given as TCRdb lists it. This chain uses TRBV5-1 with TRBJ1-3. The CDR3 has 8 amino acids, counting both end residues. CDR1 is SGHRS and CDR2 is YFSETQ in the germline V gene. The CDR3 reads CASGGRIL.

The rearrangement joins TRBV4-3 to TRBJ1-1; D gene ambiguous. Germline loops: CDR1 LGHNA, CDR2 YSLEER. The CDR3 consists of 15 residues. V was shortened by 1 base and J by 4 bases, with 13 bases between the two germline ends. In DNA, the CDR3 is TGCGCCAGCAGCCAAGGCAGACTTTGGGGCACTGAAGCTTTCTTT. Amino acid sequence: CASSQGRLWGTEAFF.

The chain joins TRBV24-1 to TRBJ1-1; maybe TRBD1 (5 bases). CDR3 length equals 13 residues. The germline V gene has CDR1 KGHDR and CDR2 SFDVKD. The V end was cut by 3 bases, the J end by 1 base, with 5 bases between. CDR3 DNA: TGTGCCACCAGTGATGGACAGAACACTGAAGCTTTCTTT. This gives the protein CATSDGQNTEAFF.

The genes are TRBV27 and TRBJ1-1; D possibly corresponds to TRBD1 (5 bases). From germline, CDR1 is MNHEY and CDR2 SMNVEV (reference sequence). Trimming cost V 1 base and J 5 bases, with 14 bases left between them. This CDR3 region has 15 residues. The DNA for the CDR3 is TGTGCCAGCAGTTTATTTGCAGGGACGGGGACTGAAGCTTTCTTT. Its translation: CASSLFAGTGTEAFF.

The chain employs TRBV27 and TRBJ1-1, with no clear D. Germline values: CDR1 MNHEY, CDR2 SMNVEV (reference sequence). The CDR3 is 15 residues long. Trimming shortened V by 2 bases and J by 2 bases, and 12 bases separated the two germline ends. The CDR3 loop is CASSLGIKGNTEAFF. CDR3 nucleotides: TGTGCCAGCAGTTTAGGGATCAAGGGCAACACTGAAGCTTTCTTT.

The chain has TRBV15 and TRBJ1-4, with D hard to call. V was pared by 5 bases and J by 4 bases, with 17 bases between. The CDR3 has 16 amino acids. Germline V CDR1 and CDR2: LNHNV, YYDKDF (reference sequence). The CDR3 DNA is TGTGCCACCAGCTACGCCCTGCAGTCCGTTAATGAAAAACTGTTTTTT. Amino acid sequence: CATSYALQSVNEKLFF.

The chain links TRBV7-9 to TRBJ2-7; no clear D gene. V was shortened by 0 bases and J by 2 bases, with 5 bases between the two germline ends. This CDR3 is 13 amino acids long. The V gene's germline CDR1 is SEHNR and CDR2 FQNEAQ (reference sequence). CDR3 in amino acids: CASSLAGTYEQYF. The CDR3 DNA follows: TGTGCCAGCAGCTTAGCAGGGACCTACGAGCAGTACTTC.

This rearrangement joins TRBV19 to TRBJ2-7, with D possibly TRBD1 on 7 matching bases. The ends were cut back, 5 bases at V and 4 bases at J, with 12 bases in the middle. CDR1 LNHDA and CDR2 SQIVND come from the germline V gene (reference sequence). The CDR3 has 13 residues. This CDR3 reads CASSLQGGYEQYF. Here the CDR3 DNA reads TGTGCCAGTAGTCTCCAGGGGGGATACGAGCAGTACTTC. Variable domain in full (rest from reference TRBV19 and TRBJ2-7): DGGITQSPKYLFRKEGQNVTLSCEQNLNHDAMYWYRQDPGQGLRLIYYSQIVNDFQKGDIAEGYSVSREKKESFPLTVTSAQKNPTAFYLCASSLQGGYEQYFGPGTRLTVT.

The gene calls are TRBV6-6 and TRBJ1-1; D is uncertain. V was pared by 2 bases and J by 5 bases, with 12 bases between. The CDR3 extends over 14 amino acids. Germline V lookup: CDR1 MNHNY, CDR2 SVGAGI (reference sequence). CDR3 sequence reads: CASSYPGSVTEAFF. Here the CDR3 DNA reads TGTGCCAGCAGTTACCCGGGATCGGTAACTGAAGCTTTCTTT.